Following are 17 T cell receptor beta chains from one sample sequenced in a study of response to subunit inactivated influenza vaccine. TCRdb recomputed calls from the RT-PCR reads with MiXCR, one row per CDR3 protein. Of about 700,000 distinct CDR3 sequences detected, approximately 15% appear once; the ten largest clones hold 6.5% to 8.5%. The sequences come from PBMCs from blood, collected about 14 days before vaccination. Receptor source: a man aged 45-60 years who received an inactivated influenza vaccine.

This clonotype appeared a few times. This chain connects TRBV3-1 to TRBJ2-7, with 11 nucleotides matching TRBD2. Per the germline V gene, CDR1 is LGHDT and CDR2 is YNNKEL (reference sequence). This CDR3 has 17 amino acids. Trimming took 1 base from V and 2 from J; bases not matched to a gene: 7. CDR3 region: CASSQVLTSGGAYEQYF. DNA for the CDR3: TGTGCCAGCAGCCAAGTACTCACTAGCGGGGGAGCCTACGAGCAGTACTTC.

This clonotype was picked up one time. The rearrangement links TRBV15 to TRBJ2-1; 13 nucleotides align to TRBD2. Germline V CDR1 and CDR2: LNHNV, YYDKDF (reference sequence). The length of the CDR3 is 18 residues. Germline trimming cut 1 base from V and 8 bases from J; bases unmatched to any gene: 11. CDR3 residues: CATSRAFRTSGGGDEQFF. DNA of the CDR3: TGTGCCACCAGCAGAGCGTTTAGAACTAGCGGGGGGGGTGATGAGCAGTTCTTC.

This clonotype was observed a handful of times. The V and J genes are TRBV11-2 and TRBJ2-1; D call uncertain. V was clipped by 5 bases and J by 9 bases, with 17 bases between them. Germline loops: CDR1 SGHAT, CDR2 FQNNGV. This CDR3 region has 14 residues. CDR3 DNA: TGTGCCAGCAGCCTGAAAGTTCTACGTGGTGAGCAGTTCTTC. Its translation is CASSLKVLRGEQFF.

J is TRBJ2-7 and V is TRBV12-3 or TRBV12-4, with 8 bases lining up with TRBD2. Trimming removed 4 bases from V and 7 bases from J; junction bases left unmatched: 9. The CDR3 spans 14 residues. CDR3 sequence: CASSSRGGGGEQYF. DNA of the CDR3: TGTGCCAGCAGTTCCCGGGGGGGAGGGGGTGAGCAGTACTTC.

Ten or more counts support this clonotype. The chain is built from TRBV6-2 or TRBV6-3 and TRBJ2-2; a weak D match, TRBD2 (6 bases). The germline V and J ends were trimmed by 4 bases and 10 bases, with 13 bases remaining between them. Germline values: CDR1 MNHEY, CDR2 SVGEGT. The CDR3 is 13 amino acids. The CDR3 here is CASSWGLVSELFF. The CDR3 nucleotides are TGTGCCAGCAGTTGGGGACTCGTCTCGGAGCTGTTTTTT.

Points on this clonotype: A junction boundary mismatches the germline segment, possibly from a read error. The chain recombines TRBV5-1 with TRBJ2-3, with 8 bases identical to TRBD2. The CDR3 length is 16 residues. The V gene's germline CDR1 is SGHRS and CDR2 YFSETQ. The CDR3, as DNA: TGTGCCAGCAGCATAAGCGGGAGTCAAGACACAGATACGCAGTATTTT. It is translated as CASSISGSQDTDTQYF.

This clonotype was counted only a few times. J is TRBJ2-5 and V is TRBV11-2, with a possible D match to TRBD2 (6 bases). Trimming shortened V by 7 bases and J by 3 bases, and 12 bases separated the two germline ends. The CDR3 contains 13 residues. Germline V gives CDR1 SGHAT, CDR2 FQNNGV. CDR3 in DNA: TGTGCCAGCACCGTTAGCGGAGAAGAGACCCAGTACTTC. Its protein is CASTVSGEETQYF.

At least ten counts were recorded for this clonotype. V is TRBV7-2 and J is TRBJ2-3; D is unresolved. The CDR3 spans 12 residues. V lost 2 bases and J lost 4, with 4 bases in between. From germline, CDR1 is SGHTA and CDR2 FQGNSA. The CDR3 region has the DNA TGTGCCAGCAGCTTACAAGCAGATACGCAGTATTTT. Translated: CASSLQADTQYF.

This CDR3 reads CSAFHDLAFPEGNTGELFF. The CDR3 nucleotides read TGCAGTGCCTTCCATGACCTAGCGTTTCCTGAAGGGAACACCGGGGAGCTGTTTTTT. The gene calls are TRBV20-1 and TRBJ2-2; D possibly corresponds to TRBD2 (6 bases). Germline V gene lookup returns CDR1 DFQATT and CDR2 SNEGSKA (reference sequence). The CDR3 is 19 residues long. V was pared by 6 bases and J by 1 base, with 27 bases between.

The genes are TRBV11-2 and TRBJ2-1, with 13 bases that match TRBD2. The CDR3 loop spans 15 amino acids. The V gene end was trimmed by 5 bases and the J gene end by 7 bases; junction bases not matched to a gene: 5. Germline CDR1 is SGHAT and CDR2 is FQNNGV. The DNA for the CDR3 is TGTGCCAGCAGCCAGGGACTAGCGGGGAGAAATGAGCAGTTCTTC. Protein: CASSQGLAGRNEQFF.

V gene TRBV9 combines with J gene TRBJ2-5, with D perhaps matching TRBD1 or TRBD2 (5 bases each). Germline CDR1 reads SGDLS; CDR2 reads YYNGEE. V gave up 3 bases and J gave up 0 bases, with 9 bases separating them. This CDR3 is built from 14 residues. In DNA form, the CDR3 reads TGTGCCAGCAGCGGAGGGGAGTACCAAGAGACCCAGTACTTC. Translated, it gives CASSGGEYQETQYF.

V is TRBV9 and J is TRBJ2-7; TRBD1 agrees at 11 bases. Germline CDR1 and CDR2: SGDLS and YYNGEE. The junction had 10 bases not matched to a gene; V was cut back by 2 bases and J by 6 bases. CDR3 length equals 16 residues. The CDR3 is CASSVTPGQGVLEQYF. Here the CDR3 DNA reads TGTGCCAGCAGCGTTACCCCGGGACAGGGGGTTCTCGAGCAGTACTTC.

This clonotype has more than one count but fewer than ten. The gene calls are TRBV6-1 and TRBJ2-2; TRBD2 matches 11 bases. The germline CDR1 and CDR2 sequences are MNHNS and SASEGT. There are 18 residues in the CDR3. The junction had 13 bases not matched to a gene; V was cut back by 5 bases and J by 5 bases. CDR3 nucleotide sequence: TGTGCCAGCAGTCCCGGAACTAGCGGGAGTTTGGGTACCGGGGAGCTGTTTTTT. Protein sequence: CASSPGTSGSLGTGELFF.

In DNA, the CDR3 is TGCGCCAGCAGCCCCGGGACGGACCACGAGCAGTACTTC. Protein sequence: CASSPGTDHEQYF. The chain has TRBV5-1 and TRBJ2-7; D might be TRBD1 or TRBD2, each matching 5 bases. The germline CDR1 and CDR2 sequences are SGHRS and YFSETQ. Trimming took 4 bases from V and 5 from J, leaving 13 bases between them. The CDR3 length is 13 residues.

About this clonotype itself: This may arise from a read error, as a much more abundant clone is one base away. The chain has TRBV7-2 and TRBJ2-7, with no clear D. Trimming took 1 base from V and 1 from J, leaving 14 bases between them. CDR3 length: 16 residues. The germline V gene has CDR1 SGHTA and CDR2 FQGNSA. DNA of the CDR3: TGTGCCAGCAGCTTAGAGGTCAGGCTTTTATCCTACGAGCAGTACTTC. Its translation: CASSLEVRLLSYEQYF.

This clonotype showed up just a few times. The chain recombines TRBV18 with TRBJ1-1; D call uncertain. V was cut by 0 bases and J by 1 base, with 6 bases left in between. Germline loops: CDR1 KGHSH, CDR2 LQKENI. There are 14 residues in the CDR3. The chain's CDR3 is CASSPPPGNTEAFF. Written as DNA, the CDR3 is TGTGCCAGCTCACCACCGCCAGGGAACACTGAAGCTTTCTTT.

This clonotype occurred a few times. The chain has TRBV11-2 and TRBJ1-1; D might be TRBD1 (6 bases). Trimming removed 5 bases at V and 3 bases at J, with 16 bases between. Germline V gene data show CDR1 as SGHAT and CDR2 as FQNNGV. The CDR3 has 15 amino acids. The CDR3 region is CASSPSQGFDTEAFF. For the CDR3, the DNA is TGTGCCAGCAGCCCGTCACAGGGTTTTGACACTGAAGCTTTCTTT. Looking up the rest from reference TRBV11-2 and TRBJ1-1 gives the full variable domain: EAGVAQSPRYKIIEKRQSVAFWCNPISGHATLYWYQQILGQGPKLLIQFQNNGVVDDSQLPKDRFSAERLKGVDSTLKIQPAKLEDSAVYLCASSPSQGFDTEAFFGQGTRLTVV.